This T cell receptor (beta chain) was sequenced in a study of T cell responses to AZD1222 COVID-19 vaccine. The V gene's germline CDR1 is SGHRS and CDR2 YFSETQ. Deletions cut 2 bases from V and 6 bases from J, with 10 bases between. This CDR3 contains 13 residues. Repertoires were generated with immunoSEQ multiplex PCR, while TCRdb's copy carries only in-frame clones and drops some. The profile shows approximately 120,000 clones, about 89% of them singletons. Source: peripheral blood, taken on day 0 of AZD1222 vaccination. This TCR was recovered from an adult in good health. This chain connects TRBV5-1 to TRBJ2-3; D is ambiguous. This CDR3 is CASSLQTPDTQYF. The CDR3 DNA follows: TGCGCCAGCAGCTTACAGACCCCGGATACGCAGTATTTT.